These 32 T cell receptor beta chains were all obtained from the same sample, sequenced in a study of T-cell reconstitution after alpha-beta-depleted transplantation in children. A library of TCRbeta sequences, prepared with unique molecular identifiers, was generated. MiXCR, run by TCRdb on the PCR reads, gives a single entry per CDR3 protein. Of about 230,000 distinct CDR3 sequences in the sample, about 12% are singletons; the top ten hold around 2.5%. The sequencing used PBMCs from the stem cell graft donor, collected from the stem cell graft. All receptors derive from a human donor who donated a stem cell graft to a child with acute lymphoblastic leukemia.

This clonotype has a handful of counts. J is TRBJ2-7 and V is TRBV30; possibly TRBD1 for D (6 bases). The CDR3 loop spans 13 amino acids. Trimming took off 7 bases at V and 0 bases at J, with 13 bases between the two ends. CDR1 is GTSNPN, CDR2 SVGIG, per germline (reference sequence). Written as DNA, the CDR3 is TGTGCCTCGGACAGCAGAAGCTCCTACGAGCAGTACTTC. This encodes CASDSRSSYEQYF. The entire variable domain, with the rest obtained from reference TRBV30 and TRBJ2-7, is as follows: SQTIHQWPATLVQPVGSPLSLECTVEGTSNPNLYWYRQAAGRGLQLLFYSVGIGQISSEVPQNLSASRPQDRQFILSSKKLLLSDSGFYLCASDSRSSYEQYFGPGTRLTVT.

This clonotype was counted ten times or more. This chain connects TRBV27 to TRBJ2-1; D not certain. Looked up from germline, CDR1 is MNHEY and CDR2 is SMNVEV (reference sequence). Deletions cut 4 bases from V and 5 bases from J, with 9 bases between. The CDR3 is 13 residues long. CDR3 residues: CASSWAPDNEQFF. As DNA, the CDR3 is TGTGCCAGCAGTTGGGCTCCCGACAATGAGCAGTTCTTC.

CDR3 nucleotide sequence: TGTGCCAGCGGTAGTGCAGCTAACTATGGCTACACCTTC. It encodes CASGSAANYGYTF. V is TRBV4-2 and J is TRBJ1-2; D remains unclear. In germline, CDR1 is LGHNA, CDR2 YNFKEQ. The CDR3 runs 13 residues. The germline V and J ends were trimmed by 8 bases and 0 bases, with 10 bases remaining between them.

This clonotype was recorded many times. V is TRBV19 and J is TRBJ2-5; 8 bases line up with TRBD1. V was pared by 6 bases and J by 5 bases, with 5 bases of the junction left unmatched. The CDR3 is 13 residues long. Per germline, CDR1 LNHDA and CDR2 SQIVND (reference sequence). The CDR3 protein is CASSRTGLETQYF. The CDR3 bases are TGTGCCAGTAGCCGGACAGGGCTGGAGACCCAGTACTTC.

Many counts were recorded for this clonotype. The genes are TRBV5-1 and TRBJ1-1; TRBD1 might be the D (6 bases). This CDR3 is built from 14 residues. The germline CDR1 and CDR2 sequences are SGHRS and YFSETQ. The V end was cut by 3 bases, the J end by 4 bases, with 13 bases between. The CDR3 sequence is CASSYTGSRTEAFF. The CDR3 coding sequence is TGCGCCAGCAGCTATACAGGGTCTCGCACTGAAGCTTTCTTT.

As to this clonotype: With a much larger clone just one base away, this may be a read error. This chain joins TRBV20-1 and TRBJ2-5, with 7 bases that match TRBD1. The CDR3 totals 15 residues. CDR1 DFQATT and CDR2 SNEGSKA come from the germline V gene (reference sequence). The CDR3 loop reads CSARTGTVVFGTRYF. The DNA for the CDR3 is TGCAGTGCCAGAACCGGGACAGTCGTTTTTGGGACCCGGTACTTC.

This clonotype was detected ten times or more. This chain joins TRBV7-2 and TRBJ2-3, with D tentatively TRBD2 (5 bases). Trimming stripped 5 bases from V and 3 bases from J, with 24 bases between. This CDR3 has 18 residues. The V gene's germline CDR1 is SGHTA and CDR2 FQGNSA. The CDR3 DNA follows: TGTGCCAGCAGCGGAACCCCCTGGAGGCGCGATATTACAGATACGCAGTATTTT. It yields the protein CASSGTPWRRDITDTQYF.

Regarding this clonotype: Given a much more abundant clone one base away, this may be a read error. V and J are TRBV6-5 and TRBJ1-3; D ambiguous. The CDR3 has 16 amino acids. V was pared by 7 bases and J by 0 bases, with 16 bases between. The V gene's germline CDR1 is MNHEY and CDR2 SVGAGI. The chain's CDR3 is CASIWSLHFSGNTIYF. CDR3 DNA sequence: TGTGCCAGCATTTGGTCCTTGCACTTCTCTGGAAACACCATATATTTT.

CDR3 amino acids: CASSPYRGPGNTIYF. As DNA, the CDR3 is TGTGCCAGCAGCCCTTACAGGGGCCCTGGAAACACCATATATTTT. The J gene is TRBJ1-3, the V gene TRBV6-1; 7 nucleotides align to TRBD1. V trimming: 6 bases; J trimming: 2 bases; junction bases outside the gene matches: 7. Per the germline V gene, CDR1 is MNHNS and CDR2 is SASEGT. The CDR3 contains 15 residues.

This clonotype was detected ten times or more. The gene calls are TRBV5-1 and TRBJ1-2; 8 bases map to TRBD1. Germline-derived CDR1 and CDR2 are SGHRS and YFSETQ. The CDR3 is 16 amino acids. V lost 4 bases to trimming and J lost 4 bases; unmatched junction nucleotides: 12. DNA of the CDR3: TGCGCCAGCAGCAACAAACAGGGGGAGAAACTCTATGGCTACACCTTC. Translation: CASSNKQGEKLYGYTF.

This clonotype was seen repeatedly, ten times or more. CDR3 sequence: CASSYSIEGQGDTGELFF. CDR3 nucleotide sequence: TGTGCCAGCAGTTACTCGATAGAAGGACAGGGGGACACCGGGGAGCTGTTTTTT. The J gene is TRBJ2-2, the V gene TRBV6-2 or TRBV6-3; the match to TRBD1 covers 10 bases. Losses at the gene ends were 0 bases for V and 3 bases for J; bases not matched to a gene: 7. The length of the CDR3 is 18 residues. CDR1 is MNHEY, CDR2 SVGEGT, per germline.

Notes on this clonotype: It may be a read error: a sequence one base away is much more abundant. Here the CDR3 reads CASRGVSTNEKLYF. CDR3 nucleotide sequence: TGTGCCAGCAGGGGGGTCTCCACCAATGAAAAACTGTATTTT. The V and J genes are TRBV12-3 or TRBV12-4 and TRBJ1-4; D may be TRBD1 (5 bases). The length of the CDR3 is 14 residues.

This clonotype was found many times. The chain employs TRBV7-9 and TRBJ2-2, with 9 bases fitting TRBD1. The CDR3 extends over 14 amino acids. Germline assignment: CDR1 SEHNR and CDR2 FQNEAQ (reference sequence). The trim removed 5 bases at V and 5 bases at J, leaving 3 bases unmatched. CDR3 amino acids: CASSLGQGTGELFF. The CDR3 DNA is TGTGCCAGCAGCCTAGGACAGGGGACCGGGGAGCTGTTTTTT.

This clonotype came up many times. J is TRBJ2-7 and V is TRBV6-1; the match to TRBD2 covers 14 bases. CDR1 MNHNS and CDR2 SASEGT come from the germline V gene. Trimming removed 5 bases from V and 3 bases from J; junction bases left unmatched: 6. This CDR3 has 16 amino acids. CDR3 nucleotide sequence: TGTGCCAGCAGTCCCGGGACTAGCGGGAGTGGCTACGAGCAGTACTTC. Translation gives CASSPGTSGSGYEQYF.

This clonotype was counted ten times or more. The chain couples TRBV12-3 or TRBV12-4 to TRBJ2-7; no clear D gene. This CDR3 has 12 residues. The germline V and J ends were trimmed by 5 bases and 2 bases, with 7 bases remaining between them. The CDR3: CASSRETYEQYF. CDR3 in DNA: TGTGCCAGCAGTAGGGAAACCTACGAGCAGTACTTC.

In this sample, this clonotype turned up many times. CDR3 region: CSAPSDGPYEQYF. The CDR3 DNA reads as TGCAGTGCGCCATCGGACGGTCCCTACGAGCAGTACTTC. The gene calls are TRBV20-1 and TRBJ2-7; D remains ambiguous. Germline values: CDR1 DFQATT, CDR2 SNEGSKA (reference sequence). Trimming removed 6 bases at V and 2 bases at J, with 14 bases between. The CDR3 covers 13 residues.

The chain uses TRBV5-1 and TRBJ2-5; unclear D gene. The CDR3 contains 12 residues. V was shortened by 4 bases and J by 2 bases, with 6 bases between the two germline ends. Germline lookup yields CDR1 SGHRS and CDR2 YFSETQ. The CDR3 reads CASSARQETQYF. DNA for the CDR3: TGCGCCAGCAGCGCTCGACAAGAGACCCAGTACTTC.

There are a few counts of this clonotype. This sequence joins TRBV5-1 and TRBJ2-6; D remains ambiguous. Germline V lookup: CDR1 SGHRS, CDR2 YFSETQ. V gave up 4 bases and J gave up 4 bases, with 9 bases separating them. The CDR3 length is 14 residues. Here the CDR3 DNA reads TGCGCCAGCAGCGAGGTCACAGGGGCCAACGTCCTGACTTTC. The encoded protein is CASSEVTGANVLTF.

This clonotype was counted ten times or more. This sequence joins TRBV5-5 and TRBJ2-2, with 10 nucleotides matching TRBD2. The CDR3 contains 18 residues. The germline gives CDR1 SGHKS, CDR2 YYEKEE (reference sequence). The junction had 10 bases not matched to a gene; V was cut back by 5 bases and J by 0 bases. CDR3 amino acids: CASRHTPTSGPNTGELFF. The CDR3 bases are TGTGCCAGCAGACACACCCCGACTAGCGGGCCGAACACCGGGGAGCTGTTTTTT.

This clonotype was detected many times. CDR3: CASSPTETGFGSPLHF. DNA of the CDR3: TGTGCCAGCTCACCCACCGAGACAGGGTTCGGTTCACCCCTCCACTTT. V usage is TRBV18 and J usage is TRBJ1-6; TRBD1 matches at 7 bases. J gave up 9 bases and V 3 bases, and 11 bases lay outside the gene matches. Germline values: CDR1 KGHSH, CDR2 LQKENI. The CDR3 length is 16 residues.

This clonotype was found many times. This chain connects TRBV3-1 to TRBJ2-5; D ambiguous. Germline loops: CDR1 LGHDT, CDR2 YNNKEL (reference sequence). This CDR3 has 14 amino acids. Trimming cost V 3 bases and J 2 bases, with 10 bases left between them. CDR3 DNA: TGTGCCAGCAGCCAGTGGGCGTCTCAAGAGACCCAGTACTTC. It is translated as CASSQWASQETQYF.

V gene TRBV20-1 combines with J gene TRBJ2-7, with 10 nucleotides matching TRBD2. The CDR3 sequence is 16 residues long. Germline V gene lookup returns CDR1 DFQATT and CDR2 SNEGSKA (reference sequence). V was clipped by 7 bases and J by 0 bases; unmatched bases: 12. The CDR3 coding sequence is TGCAGTGTCGACGGGGCTAGCGGGGGCGACTCCTACGAGCAGTACTTC. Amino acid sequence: CSVDGASGGDSYEQYF.

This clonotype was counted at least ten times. The CDR3 reads CASSQRTGTYEQYF. Here the CDR3 DNA reads TGCGCCAGCAGCCAGAGGACAGGTACCTACGAGCAGTACTTC. The J gene is TRBJ2-7, the V gene TRBV4-1; the match to TRBD1 covers 7 bases. Trimming removed 3 bases from V and 2 bases from J; junction bases left unmatched: 4. CDR3 length equals 14 residues. Germline loops: CDR1 MGHRA, CDR2 YSYEKL.

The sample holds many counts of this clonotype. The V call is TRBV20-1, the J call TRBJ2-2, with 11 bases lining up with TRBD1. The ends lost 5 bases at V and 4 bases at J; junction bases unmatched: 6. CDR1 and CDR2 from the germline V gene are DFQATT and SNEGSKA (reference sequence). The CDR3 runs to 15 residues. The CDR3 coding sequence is TGCAGTGCTTTAACCGGACAGGGGGCCACCGGGGAGCTGTTTTTT. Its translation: CSALTGQGATGELFF.

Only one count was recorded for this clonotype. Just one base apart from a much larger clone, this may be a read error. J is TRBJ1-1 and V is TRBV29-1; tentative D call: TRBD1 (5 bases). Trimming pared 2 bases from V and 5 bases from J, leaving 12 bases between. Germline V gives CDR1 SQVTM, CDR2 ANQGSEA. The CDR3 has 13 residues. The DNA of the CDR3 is TGCAGCGTTGAATTCGGGGGTAGAACTGAAGCTTTCTTT. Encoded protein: CSVEFGGRTEAFF.

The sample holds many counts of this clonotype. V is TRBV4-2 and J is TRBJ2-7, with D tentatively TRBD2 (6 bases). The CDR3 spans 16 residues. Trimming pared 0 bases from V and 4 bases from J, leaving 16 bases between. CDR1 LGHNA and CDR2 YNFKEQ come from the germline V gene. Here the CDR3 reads CASSQDWGRRDYEQYF. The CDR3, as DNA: TGTGCCAGCAGCCAAGATTGGGGGAGGAGGGATTACGAGCAGTACTTC.

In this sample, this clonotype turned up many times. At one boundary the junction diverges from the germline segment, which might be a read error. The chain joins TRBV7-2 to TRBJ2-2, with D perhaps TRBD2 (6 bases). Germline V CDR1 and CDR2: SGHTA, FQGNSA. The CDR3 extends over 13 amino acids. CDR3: CASSQGGPGGLFF. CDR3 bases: TGTGCCAGCAGCCAAGGAGGGCCCGGGGGGCTGTTTTTT.

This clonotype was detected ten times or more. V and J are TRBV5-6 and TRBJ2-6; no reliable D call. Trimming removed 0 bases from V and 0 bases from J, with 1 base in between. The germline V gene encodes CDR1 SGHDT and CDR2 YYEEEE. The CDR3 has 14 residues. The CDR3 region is CASSLVSGANVLTF. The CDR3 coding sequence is TGTGCCAGCAGCTTGGTCTCTGGGGCCAACGTCCTGACTTTC.

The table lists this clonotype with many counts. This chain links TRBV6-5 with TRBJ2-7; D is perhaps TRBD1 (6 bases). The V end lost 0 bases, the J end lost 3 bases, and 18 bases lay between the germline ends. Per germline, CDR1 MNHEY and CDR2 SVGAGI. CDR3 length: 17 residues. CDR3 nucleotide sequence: TGTGCCAGCAGTTACTCGATGAGCTGGGACAAGAACTACGAGCAGTACTTC. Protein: CASSYSMSWDKNYEQYF.

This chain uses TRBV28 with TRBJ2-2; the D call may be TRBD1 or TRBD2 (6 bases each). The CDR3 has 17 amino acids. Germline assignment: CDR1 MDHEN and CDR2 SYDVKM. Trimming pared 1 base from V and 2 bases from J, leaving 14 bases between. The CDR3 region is CASSLSAGQINTGELFF. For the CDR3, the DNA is TGTGCCAGCAGTTTATCCGCGGGACAAATAAACACCGGGGAGCTGTTTTTT.

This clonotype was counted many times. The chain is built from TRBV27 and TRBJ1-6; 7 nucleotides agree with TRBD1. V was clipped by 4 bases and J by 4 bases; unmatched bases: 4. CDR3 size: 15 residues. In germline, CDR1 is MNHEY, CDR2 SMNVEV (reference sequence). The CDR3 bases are TGTGCCAGCAGTTCCGGGGACAGATATAATTCACCCCTCCACTTT. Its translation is CASSSGDRYNSPLHF.

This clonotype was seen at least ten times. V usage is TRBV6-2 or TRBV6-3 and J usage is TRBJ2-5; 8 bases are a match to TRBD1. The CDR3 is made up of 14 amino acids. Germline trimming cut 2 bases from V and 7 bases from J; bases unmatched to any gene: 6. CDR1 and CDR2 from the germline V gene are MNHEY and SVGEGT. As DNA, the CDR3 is TGTGCCAGCAGTTACCCGGACAGGGCGGCGACCCAGTACTTC. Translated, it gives CASSYPDRAATQYF.